Below, one T cell receptor (beta chain) is given with its context. The amount of total RNA extracted per sample was at least 5.5 micrograms. This record belongs to a study of blood T cells in healthy people across ages. Germline V gives CDR1 LNHDA, CDR2 SQIVND (reference sequence). The CDR3 runs to 15 residues. The V end lost 6 bases, the J end lost 5 bases, and 16 bases lay between the germline ends. Using a J-beta primer mix together with a sample-barcoded 5' primer, a second PCR was run for about 6 to 11 cycles. TCRdb re-called the 5' RACE reads through MiXCR, storing one row per CDR3 protein. The repertoire holds over 1,200,000 distinct CDR3 sequences, with 55% to 75% as singletons.

Sample: blood. The clonotype was recovered from a young man in good health. The rearrangement uses TRBV19 and TRBJ2-2, with D perhaps assigned TRBD1 or TRBD2 (6 bases each). CDR3 DNA sequence: TGTGCCAGTAGGAAAGGATGGGGGGCGACCGGGGAGCTGTTTTTT. As protein: CASRKGWGATGELFF.